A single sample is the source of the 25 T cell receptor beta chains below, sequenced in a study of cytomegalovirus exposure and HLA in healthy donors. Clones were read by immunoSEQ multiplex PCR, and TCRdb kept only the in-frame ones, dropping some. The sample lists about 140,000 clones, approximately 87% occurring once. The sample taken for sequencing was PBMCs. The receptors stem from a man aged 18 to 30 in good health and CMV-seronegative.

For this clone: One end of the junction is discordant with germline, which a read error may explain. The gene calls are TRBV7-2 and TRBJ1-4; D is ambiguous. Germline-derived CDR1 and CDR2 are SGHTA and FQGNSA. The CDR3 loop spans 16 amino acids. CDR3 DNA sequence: TGTGCCAGCAGCCTTTCCCGCCGTGCAACTAATGAAAAACTATTTTTT. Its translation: CASSLSRRATNEKLFF.

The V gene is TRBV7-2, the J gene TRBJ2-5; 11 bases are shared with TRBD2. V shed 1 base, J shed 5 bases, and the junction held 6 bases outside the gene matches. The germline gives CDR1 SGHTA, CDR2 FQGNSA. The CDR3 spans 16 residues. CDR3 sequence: CASSLELAGVTETQYF. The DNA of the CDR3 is TGTGCCAGCAGCTTAGAACTAGCGGGAGTCACCGAGACCCAGTACTTC. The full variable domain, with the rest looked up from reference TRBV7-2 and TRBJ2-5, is GAGVSQSPSNKVTEKGKDVELRCDPISGHTALYWYRQSLGQGLEFLIYFQGNSAPDKSGLPSDRFSAERTGGSVSTLTIQRTQQEDSAVYLCASSLELAGVTETQYFGPGTRLLVL.

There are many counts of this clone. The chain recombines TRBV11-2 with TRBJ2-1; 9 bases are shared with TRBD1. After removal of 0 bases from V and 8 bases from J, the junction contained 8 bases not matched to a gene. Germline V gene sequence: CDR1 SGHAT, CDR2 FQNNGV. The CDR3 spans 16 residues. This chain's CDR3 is CASSLEGQGGSYEQFF. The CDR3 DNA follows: TGTGCCAGCAGCTTAGAGGGACAGGGAGGGTCCTATGAGCAGTTCTTC.

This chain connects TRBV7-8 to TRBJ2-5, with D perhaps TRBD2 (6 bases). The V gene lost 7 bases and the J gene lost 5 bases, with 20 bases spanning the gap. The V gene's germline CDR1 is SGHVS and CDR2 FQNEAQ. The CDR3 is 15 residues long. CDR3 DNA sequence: TGTGCCAGCACTCTACCCCGGGACTTAAGGGAGACCCAGTACTTC. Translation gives CASTLPRDLRETQYF. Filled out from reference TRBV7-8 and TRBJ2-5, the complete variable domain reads GAGVSQSPRYKVAKRGQDVALRCDPISGHVSLFWYQQALGQGPEFLTYFQNEAQLDKSGLPSDRFFAERPEGSVSTLKIQRTQQEDSAVYLCASTLPRDLRETQYFGPGTRLLVL.

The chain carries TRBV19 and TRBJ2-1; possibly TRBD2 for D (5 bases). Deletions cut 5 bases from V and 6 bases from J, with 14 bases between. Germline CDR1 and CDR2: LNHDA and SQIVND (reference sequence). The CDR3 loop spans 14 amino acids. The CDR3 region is CASSPLGGSNEQFF. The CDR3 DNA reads TGTGCCAGTAGTCCCCTGGGCGGGTCCAATGAGCAGTTCTTC.

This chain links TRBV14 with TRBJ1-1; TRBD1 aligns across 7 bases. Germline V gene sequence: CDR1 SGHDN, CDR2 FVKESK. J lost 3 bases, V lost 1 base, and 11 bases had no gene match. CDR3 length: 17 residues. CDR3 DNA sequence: TGTGCCAGCAGCCAAGTCCCAGGACAGGTCCAAGACACTGAAGCTTTCTTT. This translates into CASSQVPGQVQDTEAFF.

In DNA, the CDR3 is TGCGCCAGCAGTCGATCGGGACTAGCGGGAGGGTACACCGGGGAGCTGTTTTTT. Its protein product is CASSRSGLAGGYTGELFF. The V and J genes are TRBV5-1 and TRBJ2-2, with TRBD2 matching over 16 bases. J lost 3 bases, V lost 5 bases, and 7 bases had no gene match. The V gene's germline CDR1 is SGHRS and CDR2 YFSETQ. The CDR3 sequence is 18 residues long. The full variable domain, rest sourced from reference TRBV5-1 and TRBJ2-2, is KAGVTQTPRYLIKTRGQQVTLSCSPISGHRSVSWYQQTPGQGLQFLFEYFSETQRNKGNFPGRFSGRQFSNSRSEMNVSTLELGDSALYLCASSRSGLAGGYTGELFFGEGSRLTVL.

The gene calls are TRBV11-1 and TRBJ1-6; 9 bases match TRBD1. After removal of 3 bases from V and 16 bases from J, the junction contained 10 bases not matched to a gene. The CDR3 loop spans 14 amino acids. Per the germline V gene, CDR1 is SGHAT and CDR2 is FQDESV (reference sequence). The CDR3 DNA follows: TGTGCCAGCAGCTTGGACAGGGGTCCGTTAAATCTCCACTTT. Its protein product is CASSLDRGPLNLHF.

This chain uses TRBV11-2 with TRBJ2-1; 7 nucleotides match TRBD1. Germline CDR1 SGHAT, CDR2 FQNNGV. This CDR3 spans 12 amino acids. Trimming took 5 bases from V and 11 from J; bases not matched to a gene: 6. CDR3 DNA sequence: TGTGCCAGCAGCACAACAGGGGCCCAGCAGTTCTTC. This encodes CASSTTGAQQFF.

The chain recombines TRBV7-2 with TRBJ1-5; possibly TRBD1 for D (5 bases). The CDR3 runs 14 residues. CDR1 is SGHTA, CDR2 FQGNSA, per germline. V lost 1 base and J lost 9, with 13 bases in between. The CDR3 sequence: CASSLEGAAGPQHF. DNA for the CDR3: TGTGCCAGCAGCTTAGAAGGGGCGGCAGGGCCCCAGCATTTT. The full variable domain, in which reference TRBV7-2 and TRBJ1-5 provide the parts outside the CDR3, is GAGVSQSPSNKVTEKGKDVELRCDPISGHTALYWYRQSLGQGLEFLIYFQGNSAPDKSGLPSDRFSAERTGGSVSTLTIQRTQQEDSAVYLCASSLEGAAGPQHFGDGTRLSIL.

As DNA, the CDR3 is TGTGCCAGCAGCTTCGGGGGGGAGCAGTACTTC. It codes for CASSFGGEQYF. The chain joins TRBV5-6 to TRBJ2-7; 7 bases match TRBD2. The germline V gene encodes CDR1 SGHDT and CDR2 YYEEEE. Unmatched junction bases numbered 0, after V lost 2 bases and J lost 7 bases. This CDR3 region has 11 residues.

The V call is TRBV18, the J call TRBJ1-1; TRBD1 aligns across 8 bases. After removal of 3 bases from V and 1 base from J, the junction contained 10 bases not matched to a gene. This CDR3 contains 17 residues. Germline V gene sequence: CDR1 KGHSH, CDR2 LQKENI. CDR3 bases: TGTGCCAGCTCACCCTTCGAAGGGACAGGAAGGAACACTGAAGCTTTCTTT. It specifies CASSPFEGTGRNTEAFF.

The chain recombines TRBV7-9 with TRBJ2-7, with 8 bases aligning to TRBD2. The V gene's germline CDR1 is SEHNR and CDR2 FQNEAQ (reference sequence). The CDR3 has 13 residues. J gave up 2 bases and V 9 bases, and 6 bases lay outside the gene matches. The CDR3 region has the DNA TGTGCCAGTAAAAGCGGGAGCGCCTACGAGCAGTACTTC. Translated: CASKSGSAYEQYF.

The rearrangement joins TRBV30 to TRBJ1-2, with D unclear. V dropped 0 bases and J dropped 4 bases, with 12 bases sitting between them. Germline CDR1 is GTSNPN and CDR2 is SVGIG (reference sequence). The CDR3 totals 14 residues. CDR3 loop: CAWSVKQRPYGYTF. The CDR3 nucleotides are TGTGCCTGGAGTGTCAAACAGAGACCCTATGGCTACACCTTC. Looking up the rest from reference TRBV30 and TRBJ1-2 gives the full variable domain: SQTIHQWPATLVQPVGSPLSLECTVEGTSNPNLYWYRQAAGRGLQLLFYSVGIGQISSEVPQNLSASRPQDRQFILSSKKLLLSDSGFYLCAWSVKQRPYGYTFGSGTRLTVV.

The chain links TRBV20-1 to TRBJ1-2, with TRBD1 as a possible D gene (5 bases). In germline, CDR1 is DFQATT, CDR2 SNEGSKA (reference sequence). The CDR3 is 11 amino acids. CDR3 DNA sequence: TGCAGGGGCGGGGGAATGTATGGCTACACCTTC. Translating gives CRGGGMYGYTF.

CDR3 DNA sequence: TGCAGCTCTCGCGCCGGAGTTGGTGAGCAGTTCTTC. Encoded protein: CSSRAGVGEQFF. The J gene is TRBJ2-1, the V gene TRBV29-1; no clear D. Per the germline V gene, CDR1 is SQVTM and CDR2 is ANQGSEA. Trimming removed 8 bases from V and 9 bases from J, with 17 bases in between. The CDR3 totals 12 residues.

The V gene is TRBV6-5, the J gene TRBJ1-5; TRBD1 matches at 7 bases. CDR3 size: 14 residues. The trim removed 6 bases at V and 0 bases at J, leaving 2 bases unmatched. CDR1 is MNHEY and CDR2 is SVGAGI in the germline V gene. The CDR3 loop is CASRTGTSNQPQHF. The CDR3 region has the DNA TGTGCCAGCAGGACAGGGACTAGCAATCAGCCCCAGCATTTT.

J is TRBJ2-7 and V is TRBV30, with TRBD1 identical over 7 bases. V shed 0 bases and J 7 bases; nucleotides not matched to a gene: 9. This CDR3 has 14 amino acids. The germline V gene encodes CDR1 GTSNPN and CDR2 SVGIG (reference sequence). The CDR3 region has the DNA TGTGCCTGGAGTGTAAGGAGCAGGGGGAGTGAGCAGTACTTC. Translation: CAWSVRSRGSEQYF. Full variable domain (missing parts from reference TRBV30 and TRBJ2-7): SQTIHQWPATLVQPVGSPLSLECTVEGTSNPNLYWYRQAAGRGLQLLFYSVGIGQISSEVPQNLSASRPQDRQFILSSKKLLLSDSGFYLCAWSVRSRGSEQYFGPGTRLTVT.

The CDR3 DNA is TGTGCCAGCAGCCCGCCCGGTTCTCGTCCGGGACTGGGATTCAATGAGCAGTTCTTC. As protein: CASSPPGSRPGLGFNEQFF. The genes are TRBV9 and TRBJ2-1; a weak D match, TRBD2 (6 bases). The germline V gene encodes CDR1 SGDLS and CDR2 YYNGEE. The length of the CDR3 is 19 residues. The ends were cut back, 4 bases at V and 6 bases at J, with 29 bases in the middle.

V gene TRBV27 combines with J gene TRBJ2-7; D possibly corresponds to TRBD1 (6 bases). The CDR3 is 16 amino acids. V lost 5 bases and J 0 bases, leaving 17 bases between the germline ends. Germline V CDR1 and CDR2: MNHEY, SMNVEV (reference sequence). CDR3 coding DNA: TGTGCCAGCAGTACCCCTTTGGGGGACAACTCCTACGAGCAGTACTTC. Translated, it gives CASSTPLGDNSYEQYF.

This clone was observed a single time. The CDR3 loop reads CAISESGGLTEAFF. The CDR3 DNA sequence: TGTGCCATCAGTGAGTCTGGGGGGTTGACTGAAGCTTTCTTT. This chain connects TRBV10-3 to TRBJ1-1; a weak D match, TRBD1 (5 bases). Germline values: CDR1 ENHRY, CDR2 SYGVKD. The CDR3 runs to 14 residues. The V end lost 0 bases, the J end lost 5 bases, and 10 bases lay between the germline ends.

The CDR3 DNA follows: TGCGCCAGCAGCTTCGACAGGGTGAACACTGAAGCTTTCTTT. Translation gives CASSFDRVNTEAFF. The chain couples TRBV5-1 to TRBJ1-1; TRBD1 matches at 7 bases. Per the germline V gene, CDR1 is SGHRS and CDR2 is YFSETQ. This CDR3 comprises 14 residues. V lost 2 bases to trimming and J lost 0 bases; unmatched junction nucleotides: 1.

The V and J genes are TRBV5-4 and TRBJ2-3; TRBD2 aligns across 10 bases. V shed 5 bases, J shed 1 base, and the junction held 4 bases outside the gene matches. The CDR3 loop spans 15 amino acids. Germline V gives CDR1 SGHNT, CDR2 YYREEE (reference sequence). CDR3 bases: TGTGCCAGCAGTATTAGCGGGGGGCGCACAGATACGCAGTATTTT. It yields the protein CASSISGGRTDTQYF.

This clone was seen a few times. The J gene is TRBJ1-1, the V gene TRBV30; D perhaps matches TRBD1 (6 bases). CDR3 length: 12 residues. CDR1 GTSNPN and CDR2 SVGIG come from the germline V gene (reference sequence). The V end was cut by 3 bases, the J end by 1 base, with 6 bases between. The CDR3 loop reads CAWRGGNTEAFF. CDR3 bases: TGTGCCTGGAGAGGGGGGAACACTGAAGCTTTCTTT. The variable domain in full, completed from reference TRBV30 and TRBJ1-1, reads SQTIHQWPATLVQPVGSPLSLECTVEGTSNPNLYWYRQAAGRGLQLLFYSVGIGQISSEVPQNLSASRPQDRQFILSSKKLLLSDSGFYLCAWRGGNTEAFFGQGTRLTVV.

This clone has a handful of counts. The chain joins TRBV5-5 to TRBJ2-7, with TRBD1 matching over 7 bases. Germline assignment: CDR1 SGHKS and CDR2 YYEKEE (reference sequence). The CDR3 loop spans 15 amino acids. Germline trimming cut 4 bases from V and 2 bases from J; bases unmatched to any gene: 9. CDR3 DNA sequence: TGTGCCAGCAGCCAAGCTCCGGGACAGCCCTACGAGCAGTACTTC. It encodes CASSQAPGQPYEQYF.